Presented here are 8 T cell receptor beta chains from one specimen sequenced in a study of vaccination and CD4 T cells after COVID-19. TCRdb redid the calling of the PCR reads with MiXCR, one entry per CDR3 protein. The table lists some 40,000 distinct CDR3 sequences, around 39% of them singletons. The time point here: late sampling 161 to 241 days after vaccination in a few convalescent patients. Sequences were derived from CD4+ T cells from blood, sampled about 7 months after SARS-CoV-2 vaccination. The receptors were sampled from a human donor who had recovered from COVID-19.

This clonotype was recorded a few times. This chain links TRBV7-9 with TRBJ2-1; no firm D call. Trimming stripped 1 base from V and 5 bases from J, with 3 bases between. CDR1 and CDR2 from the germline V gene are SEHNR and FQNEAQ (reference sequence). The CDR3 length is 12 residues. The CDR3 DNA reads TGTGCCAGCAGCTTAGTAGACAATGAGCAGTTCTTC. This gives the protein CASSLVDNEQFF.

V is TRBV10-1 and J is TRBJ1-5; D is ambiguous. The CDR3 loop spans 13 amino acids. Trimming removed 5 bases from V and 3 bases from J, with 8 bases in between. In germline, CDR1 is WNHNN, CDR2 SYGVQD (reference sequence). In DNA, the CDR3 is TGCGCCAGCAGTAGCGACATCAATCAGCCCCAGCATTTT. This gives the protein CASSSDINQPQHF.

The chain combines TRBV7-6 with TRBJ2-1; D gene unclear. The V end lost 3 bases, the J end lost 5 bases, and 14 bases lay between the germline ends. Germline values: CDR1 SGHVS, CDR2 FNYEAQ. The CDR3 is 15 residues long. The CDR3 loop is CASSFDGSGNNEQFF. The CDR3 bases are TGTGCCAGCAGCTTCGACGGATCGGGCAACAATGAGCAGTTCTTC. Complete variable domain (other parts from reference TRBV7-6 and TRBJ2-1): GAGVSQSPRYKVTKRGQDVALRCDPISGHVSLYWYRQALGQGPEFLTYFNYEAQQDKSGLPNDRFSAERPEGSISTLTIQRTEQRDSAMYRCASSFDGSGNNEQFFGPGTRLTVL.

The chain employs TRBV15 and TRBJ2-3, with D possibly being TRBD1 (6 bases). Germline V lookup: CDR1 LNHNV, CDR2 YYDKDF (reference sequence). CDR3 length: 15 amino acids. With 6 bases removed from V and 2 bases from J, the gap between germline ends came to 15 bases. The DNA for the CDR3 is TGTGCCACCAGTCCTGGACAGAAACACACAGATACGCAGTATTTT. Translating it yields CATSPGQKHTDTQYF.

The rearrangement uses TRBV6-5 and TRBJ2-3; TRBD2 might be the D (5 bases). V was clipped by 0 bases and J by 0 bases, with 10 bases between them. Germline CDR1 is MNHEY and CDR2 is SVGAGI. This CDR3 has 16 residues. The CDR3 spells CASSYSSEQSTDTQYF. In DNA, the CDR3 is TGTGCCAGCAGTTACTCTAGCGAGCAGAGCACAGATACGCAGTATTTT.

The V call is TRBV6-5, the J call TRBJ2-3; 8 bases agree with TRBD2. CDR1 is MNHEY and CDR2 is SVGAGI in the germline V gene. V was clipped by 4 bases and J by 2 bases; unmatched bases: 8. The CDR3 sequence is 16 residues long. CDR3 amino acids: CASSSILAVNTDTQYF. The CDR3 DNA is TGTGCCAGCAGTTCAATACTAGCGGTTAACACAGATACGCAGTATTTT.

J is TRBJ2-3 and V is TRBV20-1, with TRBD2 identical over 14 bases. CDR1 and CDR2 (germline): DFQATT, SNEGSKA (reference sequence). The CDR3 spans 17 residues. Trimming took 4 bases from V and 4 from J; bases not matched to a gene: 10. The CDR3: CSATGTSGSGVPDTQYF. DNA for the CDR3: TGCAGTGCTACCGGGACTAGCGGGAGTGGGGTCCCAGATACGCAGTATTTT.

The CDR3 sequence: CASSSDGQGALEQYF. CDR3 DNA: TGTGCCAGCAGCTCCGACGGACAGGGGGCTCTCGAGCAGTACTTC. This rearrangement joins TRBV28 to TRBJ2-7, with TRBD1 identical over 11 bases. The CDR3 is 15 amino acids. The V gene's germline CDR1 is MDHEN and CDR2 SYDVKM. Unmatched junction bases numbered 10, after V lost 6 bases and J lost 6 bases. Looking up the rest from reference TRBV28 and TRBJ2-7 gives the full variable domain: DVKVTQSSRYLVKRTGEKVFLECVQDMDHENMFWYRQDPGLGLRLIYFSYDVKMKEKGDIPEGYSVSREKKERFSLILESASTNQTSMYLCASSSDGQGALEQYFGPGTRLTVT.